Listed here are 2 T cell receptor beta chains from one sample, sequenced in a study of early T cells in non-severe SARS-CoV-2 infection. TCRdb analysed the 5' RACE reads with MiXCR anew, one entry per CDR3 protein. The table lists tens of thousands of distinct CDR3 sequences, about 9.5% of them singletons. The source material was whole blood, sampled at baseline. The receptors stem from an adult who was a healthcare worker with PCR-confirmed SARS-CoV-2 infection or an uninfected control (not recorded which).

This chain joins TRBV25-1 and TRBJ1-4; D might be TRBD1 (6 bases). This CDR3 spans 13 amino acids. V lost 3 bases and J lost 8, with 10 bases in between. The germline gives CDR1 MGHDK, CDR2 SYGVNS. This CDR3 reads CASSEAGEEKLFF. CDR3 sequence (DNA): TGTGCCAGCAGTGAGGCAGGGGAAGAAAAACTGTTTTTT.

This clonotype came up many times. J is TRBJ2-7 and V is TRBV19, with 10 nucleotides matching TRBD2. The ends lost 3 bases at V and 4 bases at J; junction bases unmatched: 3. This CDR3 comprises 14 residues. CDR1 is LNHDA, CDR2 SQIVND, per germline (reference sequence). CDR3 region: CASSMTAGGYEQYF. CDR3 DNA sequence: TGTGCCAGTAGTATGACAGCGGGGGGGTACGAGCAGTACTTC.